This entry concerns a single T cell receptor beta chain. Antigen specificity is unknown. This sample stems from a study of radiotherapy plus CTLA-4 blockade in lung cancer. On the study more broadly: Of the patients, around 17% showed objective responses and roughly 31% attained disease control.

Patients in the study, people with chemo-refractory metastatic non-small-cell lung cancer, received focal radiation plus ipilimumab CTLA-4 blockade. The study, taken as a whole, reports: Among reported predictors of response, early blood T cell clone dynamics with interferon-beta performed best. In blood, tumor-derived TCR clones expanded after radiotherapy plus ipilimumab.

Generated by immunoSEQ multiplex PCR, the TCRdb table keeps only in-frame clones and is missing some. The sample contains tens of thousands of clones, more than 75% of which appear only once. The source of this sequence is a human donor with non-small cell lung cancer that progressed on radiotherapy plus ipilimumab. The sample was peripheral blood, taken from a patient treated with radiotherapy plus ipilimumab.

CDR3 loop: CASSAGLAGGRDEQFF. Written as DNA, the CDR3 is TGTGCCAGCAGCGCGGGACTAGCGGGGGGACGGGATGAGCAGTTCTTC. This sequence joins TRBV7-7 and TRBJ2-1; 15 bases match TRBD2. V dropped 5 bases and J dropped 8; count of bases not matched to a gene: 7. The germline CDR1 and CDR2 sequences are SSHAT and FNYEAQ (reference sequence). This CDR3 has 16 residues. Based on the CDR3 plus reference TRBV7-7 and TRBJ2-1, the full variable domain is GAGVSQSPRYKVTKRGQDVTLRCDPISSHATLYWYQQALGQGPEFLTYFNYEAQPDKSGLPSDRFSAERPEGSISTLTIQRTEQRDSAMYRCASSAGLAGGRDEQFFGPGTRLTVL.